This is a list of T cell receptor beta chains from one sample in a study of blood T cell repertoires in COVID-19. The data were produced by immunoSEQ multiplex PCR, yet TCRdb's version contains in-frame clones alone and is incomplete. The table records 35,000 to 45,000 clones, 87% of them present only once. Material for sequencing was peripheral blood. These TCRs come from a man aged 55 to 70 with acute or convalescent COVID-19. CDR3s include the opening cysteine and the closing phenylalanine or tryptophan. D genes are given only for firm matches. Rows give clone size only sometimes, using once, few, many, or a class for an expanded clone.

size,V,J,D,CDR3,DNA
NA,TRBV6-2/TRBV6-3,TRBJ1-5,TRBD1,CASSWTGRGQPQHF,TGTGCCAGCAGTTGGACAGGGAGGGGTCAGCCCCAGCATTTT
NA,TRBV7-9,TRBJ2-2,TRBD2,CASSPSPRSGSNTGELFF,TGTGCCAGCAGTCCTAGCCCCCGAAGCGGGAGTAACACCGGGGAGCTGTTTTTT
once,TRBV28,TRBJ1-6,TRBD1,CASSSHRGTGNSPLHF,TGTGCCAGCAGTTCTCACCGGGGGACAGGGAATTCACCCCTCCACTTT
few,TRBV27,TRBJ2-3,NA,CASSIAPRSTDTQYF,TGTGCCAGCAGTATAGCCCCCCGAAGCACAGATACGCAGTATTTT
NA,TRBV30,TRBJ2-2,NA,CAWSVSGASTGELFF,TGTGCCTGGAGTGTATCAGGGGCGAGCACCGGGGAGCTGTTTTTT
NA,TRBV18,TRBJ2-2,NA,CASSPRQAKNTGELFF,TGTGCCAGCTCACCCCGGCAGGCGAAGAACACCGGGGAGCTGTTTTTT
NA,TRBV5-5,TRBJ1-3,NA,CASSPGVSGNTIYF,TGTGCCAGCAGCCCCGGGGTCTCTGGAAACACCATATATTTT
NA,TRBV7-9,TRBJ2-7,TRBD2,CASSLSSGIPYEQYF,TGTGCCAGCAGCTTAAGTAGCGGGATCCCCTACGAGCAGTACTTC
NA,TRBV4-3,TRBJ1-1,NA,CASSQEGGVASEAFF,TGCGCCAGCAGCCAAGAAGGAGGGGTAGCGAGTGAAGCTTTCTTT
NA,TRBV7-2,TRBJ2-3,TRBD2,CASSDSGRVMTQYF,TGTGCCAGCTCTGATAGCGGGAGGGTGATGACGCAGTATTTT